These 21 T cell receptor beta chains were sequenced from one sample in a study of graft-versus-host responses after intestinal transplantation (dated by TCRdb to about 2021). The method was the immunoSEQ multiplex PCR assay. TCRdb took over this immuneACCESS table, retaining in-frame rearrangements with V and J assigned. Such tables are incomplete; in checked studies, under half of the missing clones stem from an unresolved V gene, and the remainder is unexplained. The sample has around 110,000 clones on record, about nine tenths of them singletons. Under 0.2% of the sample rests with the top ten. Their target antigens are unknown. Sample time point, as interpreted from the label and publication: cells obtained before transplantation from donor or recipient. The sequencing used unstimulated CD4+ T cells sorted from spleen or lymph node cells, collected before intestinal transplant. These receptors all come from a human donor who received an intestinal transplant.

This clone appeared once. The DNA for the CDR3 is TGCGCCAGCAGCCAACTACAGGGAAACATTCAGTACTTC. This translates into CASSQLQGNIQYF. This sequence joins TRBV4-3 and TRBJ2-4; possible D gene TRBD1, 6 bases. The CDR3 runs 13 residues. V was shortened by 2 bases and J by 6 bases, with 8 bases between the two germline ends. Germline V gene lookup returns CDR1 LGHNA and CDR2 YSLEER.

The V call is TRBV12-2, the J call TRBJ2-5; the table calls TRBD2, which could not be checked here. TRBV12-2 is described as a pseudogene. This CDR3 comprises 15 residues. The CDR3 reads CASRPRAQPGETQYF. Here the CDR3 DNA reads TGTGCAAGTCGCCCCCGGGCCCAACCGGGGGAGACCCAGTACTTC.

The genes are TRBV27 and TRBJ1-2; a possible D gene is TRBD1 (5 bases). V lost 5 bases to trimming and J lost 6 bases, with 13 bases between them. The CDR3 extends over 13 amino acids. Germline lookup yields CDR1 MNHEY and CDR2 SMNVEV (reference sequence). CDR3 nucleotide sequence: TGTGCCAGCAGTCTCGATAGGGGTGATGGCTACACCTTC. Its protein product is CASSLDRGDGYTF.

The chain uses TRBV10-3 and TRBJ2-7; TRBD2 matches 9 bases. V trimming: 6 bases; J trimming: 10 bases; junction bases outside the gene matches: 10. Germline loops: CDR1 ENHRY, CDR2 SYGVKD. The CDR3 sequence is 13 residues long. CDR3 nucleotides: TGTGCCATCAGGGAGACTAGCGGAGGGACACAGTACTTC. Residues: CAIRETSGGTQYF.

V gene TRBV5-4 combines with J gene TRBJ2-5, with TRBD1 matching 10 bases. The length of the CDR3 is 16 residues. Looked up from germline, CDR1 is SGHNT and CDR2 is YYREEE (reference sequence). Germline trimming cut 5 bases from V and 1 base from J; bases unmatched to any gene: 8. In DNA, the CDR3 is TGTGCCAGCAGTGCTGGGGACAGGGGTTCCCAAGAGACCCAGTACTTC. Translating gives CASSAGDRGSQETQYF.

The V call is TRBV7-3, the J call TRBJ2-1; D not certain. Trimming removed 3 bases at V and 9 bases at J, with 12 bases between. From germline, CDR1 is SGHTA and CDR2 FQGTGA. The CDR3 totals 13 residues. The CDR3 region is CASSLAREGEQFF. The DNA for the CDR3 is TGTGCCAGCAGCTTGGCTAGAGAAGGTGAGCAGTTCTTC.

This sequence joins TRBV4-2 and TRBJ2-3; possibly TRBD2 for D (7 bases). This CDR3 comprises 17 residues. Germline V gene sequence: CDR1 LGHNA, CDR2 YNFKEQ. Trimming cost V 1 base and J 5 bases, with 19 bases left between them. The chain's CDR3 is CASSQALLRGGLDTQYF. The CDR3 region has the DNA TGTGCCAGCAGCCAAGCCCTTTTAAGGGGGGGTTTAGATACGCAGTATTTT.

The chain joins TRBV9 to TRBJ2-3; 8 bases are shared with TRBD1. Losses at the gene ends were 2 bases for V and 6 bases for J; bases not matched to a gene: 14. This CDR3 contains 17 residues. Germline assignment: CDR1 SGDLS and CDR2 YYNGEE. CDR3 sequence reads: CASSVNPKTGALDTQYF. DNA of the CDR3: TGTGCCAGCAGCGTCAACCCCAAGACAGGGGCCTTGGATACGCAGTATTTT.

The genes are TRBV4-3 and TRBJ2-5, with D perhaps matching TRBD2 (5 bases). CDR1 and CDR2 from the germline V gene are LGHNA and YSLEER. This CDR3 is built from 15 residues. V lost 0 bases, J lost 4 bases, and 12 bases lay in between. The CDR3 DNA sequence: TGCGCCAGCAGCCAAGAGCAGGTAGCGTTAGAGACCCAGTACTTC. This translates into CASSQEQVALETQYF.

The J gene is TRBJ1-6, the V gene TRBV28; D is uncertain. With 5 bases removed from V and 8 bases from J, the gap between germline ends came to 4 bases. Germline CDR1 is MDHEN and CDR2 is SYDVKM. This CDR3 is 11 amino acids long. Written as DNA, the CDR3 is TGTGCCAGCAGTGGAGATTCACCCCTCCACTTT. Its translation: CASSGDSPLHF.

Concerning this clone: Other nucleotide sequences from this sample produce the same CDR3. The V gene is TRBV5-1, the J gene TRBJ1-1; D may be TRBD1 (5 bases). This CDR3 comprises 18 residues. Germline lookup yields CDR1 SGHRS and CDR2 YFSETQ. Trimming cost V 0 bases and J 2 bases, with 20 bases left between them. Here the CDR3 DNA reads TGCGCCAGCAGCTTGGGCCTACAGGCTGCCCCAGGCAACACTGAAGCTTTCTTT. Amino acids: CASSLGLQAAPGNTEAFF.

This clone was seen a few times. This rearrangement joins TRBV28 to TRBJ1-2; perhaps TRBD1 as D (6 bases). This CDR3 has 12 residues. The V and J ends lost 8 bases and 8 bases respectively, with 15 bases between them. Germline assignment: CDR1 MDHEN and CDR2 SYDVKM. CDR3 protein: CASGYRAQGYTF. The CDR3 DNA reads TGTGCCAGCGGCTACAGGGCTCAGGGCTACACCTTC.

The rearrangement joins TRBV2 to TRBJ2-7; 9 nucleotides match TRBD1. Unmatched junction bases numbered 6, after V lost 6 bases and J lost 0 bases. The length of the CDR3 is 15 residues. The germline V gene has CDR1 SNHLY and CDR2 FYNNEI. The CDR3: CASRAGTGNSYEQYF. The CDR3 nucleotides read TGTGCCAGCAGGGCCGGGACAGGGAACTCCTACGAGCAGTACTTC. Supplemented by reference TRBV2 and TRBJ2-7, the full variable domain reads EPEVTQTPSHQVTQMGQEVILRCVPISNHLYFYWYRQILGQKVEFLVSFYNNEISEKSEIFDDQFSVERPDGSNFTLKIRSTKLEDSAMYFCASRAGTGNSYEQYFGPGTRLTVT.

This CDR3 reads CASSQSRELFF. The CDR3 DNA follows: TGTGCCAGCAGCCAGAGTAGGGAGCTGTTTTTT. The chain uses TRBV14 and TRBJ2-2; the D is unclear. V lost 3 bases and J lost 9, with 5 bases in between. The CDR3 has 11 amino acids. Germline CDR1 is SGHDN and CDR2 is FVKESK.

J is TRBJ2-7 and V is TRBV19; D is unclear. The CDR3 loop spans 14 amino acids. V dropped 3 bases and J dropped 3 bases, with 12 bases sitting between them. Germline assignment: CDR1 LNHDA and CDR2 SQIVND (reference sequence). CDR3 bases: TGTGCCAGTAGTATCCGAGAAAATGTCTACGAGCAGTACTTC. Its translation is CASSIRENVYEQYF.

The J gene is TRBJ2-1, the V gene TRBV5-1; D possibly corresponds to TRBD1 (5 bases). Looked up from germline, CDR1 is SGHRS and CDR2 is YFSETQ. The CDR3 has 14 amino acids. V gave up 4 bases and J gave up 3 bases, with 11 bases separating them. CDR3 DNA: TGCGCCAGCAGCCTTGACAGCATCTACAATGAGCAGTTCTTC. Protein product: CASSLDSIYNEQFF.

This sequence joins TRBV29-1 and TRBJ1-4; D is unresolved. The CDR3 length is 12 residues. CDR1 is SQVTM, CDR2 ANQGSEA, per germline. CDR3 loop: CSGQTTNEKLFF. As DNA, the CDR3 is TGCAGTGGGCAGACAACTAATGAAAAACTGTTTTTT.

The chain has TRBV2 and TRBJ1-1, with D unclear. This CDR3 is 13 amino acids long. CDR1 is SNHLY, CDR2 FYNNEI, per germline. With 3 bases removed from V and 1 base from J, the gap between germline ends came to 6 bases. In DNA form, the CDR3 reads TGTGCCAGCAGTGACGAGTGGAACACTGAAGCTTTCTTT. It codes for CASSDEWNTEAFF. The full variable domain, completed using reference TRBV2 and TRBJ1-1, is EPEVTQTPSHQVTQMGQEVILRCVPISNHLYFYWYRQILGQKVEFLVSFYNNEISEKSEIFDDQFSVERPDGSNFTLKIRSTKLEDSAMYFCASSDEWNTEAFFGQGTRLTVV.

The chain has TRBV2 and TRBJ2-5; 11 positions match TRBD2. There are 16 residues in the CDR3. V lost 6 bases to trimming and J lost 1 base; unmatched junction nucleotides: 7. The germline CDR1 and CDR2 sequences are SNHLY and FYNNEI. The CDR3 spells CASSATSGRPQETQYF. DNA of the CDR3: TGTGCCAGCAGCGCCACTAGCGGGAGACCCCAAGAGACCCAGTACTTC.

In its sample, this clone was seen once. The chain combines TRBV11-2 with TRBJ1-4; 12 bases are shared with TRBD1. The V gene's germline CDR1 is SGHAT and CDR2 FQNNGV. The length of the CDR3 is 18 residues. The V and J ends lost 1 base and 7 bases, in that order; junction bases with no gene match: 10. The CDR3 here is CASSLGRGQGAWSEKLFF. The CDR3, as DNA: TGTGCCAGCAGCTTAGGTCGGGGACAGGGGGCTTGGAGTGAAAAACTGTTTTTT.

The CDR3 region is CAWRREWSGELFF. The DNA for the CDR3 is TGTGCCTGGAGGCGGGAGTGGAGCGGGGAGCTGTTTTTT. The chain joins TRBV30 to TRBJ2-2; TRBD2 agrees at 7 bases. With 3 bases clipped from V and 7 bases from J, the junction kept 5 bases outside the gene matches. Germline V lookup: CDR1 GTSNPN, CDR2 SVGIG (reference sequence). The CDR3 consists of 13 residues.